This T cell receptor beta chain appears in the sequencing data of a study of Graves' ophthalmopathy and Graves' hyperthyroidism. Study-wide context: Peripheral blood (taken before any treatment) was collected at initial diagnosis.

Patients were left out if they had other autoimmune diseases, uncontrolled infections, pregnancy or lactation. Amplifying from RNA transcripts, the study obtained TCR beta CDR3 regions. The authors performed first-round RT-PCR with HTBI primers and then a second-round multiplex PCR. TCRdb called the multiplex PCR reads again in MiXCR, with one record for every CDR3 protein. The sample gives about 700,000 distinct CDR3 sequences, under 50% of which show up once; about 3.3% is in the top ten. V dropped 5 bases and J dropped 4 bases, with 15 bases sitting between them. The germline CDR1 and CDR2 sequences are DFQATT and SNEGSKA (reference sequence). CDR3 size: 13 residues. This clonotype was seen at least ten times.

What was sequenced was peripheral blood. The rearrangement links TRBV20-1 to TRBJ2-7; weak D call: TRBD1 (5 bases). The TCR sequence derives from an adult man with Graves' ophthalmopathy. The CDR3 reads CSASTGRTYEQYF. CDR3 coding DNA: TGCAGTGCTTCTACTGGACGGACATACGAGCAGTACTTC.